The T cell receptor beta chain under discussion was sequenced for a study of blood T cell repertoires in COVID-19. For the study at large: In each case, the material was cDNA or gDNA derived from T cells, B-cell-depleted T cells, or PBMCs.

Trimming took 5 bases from V and 2 from J, leaving 10 bases between them. Germline V gives CDR1 SEHNR, CDR2 FQNEAQ (reference sequence). CDR3 size: 13 residues. In the original processing: Reference gene primers were amplified, and this amplification served to estimate nucleated cell counts. Sequencing used immunoSEQ multiplex PCR; TCRdb keeps in-frame clones, though not all of them. That table furnishes V, J and clone size, whereas the DNA furnished D and trimming. The sample has roughly 97,000 clones; about 89% are singletons. This chain connects TRBV7-9 to TRBJ2-7; possible D gene TRBD2, 5 bases. Input material: peripheral blood. The source is a man aged 50 to 59 with acute or convalescent COVID-19. The CDR3 coding sequence is TGTGCCAGCAGCCCCGGGGAACCCTACGAGCAGTACTTC. The encoded protein is CASSPGEPYEQYF.